One TCR beta chain is described in this entry. The target antigen is unknown. The entry originates in a study of T cells expressing NK-cell markers. For each CDR3 protein, TCRdb gives one entry from its re-call of the 5' RACE reads, without DNA. The repertoire table contains about 110,000 distinct CDR3 sequences. The CDR3 spans 16 residues. Per germline, CDR1 SGDLS and CDR2 YYNGEE. Study conclusions and caveats: In a group of several donors, dominant NKG2C+ clonotypes represented roughly 1.0-7.0% of CD8+ T cells.

Sequencing was done on a sample of blood T cells: a sorted CD56 or NKG2C T cell subset, CD4+ or CD8+ T cells, or bulk PBMC T cells (not recorded which). This clonotype was sampled from a woman aged 18-70 years in good health. The gene calls are TRBV9 and TRBJ2-1; TCRdb's D call of TRBD1 is untestable without DNA. The CDR3 reads CASSPLGGEFRGEQFF.